The source of this TCR beta chain is a study of control samples from healthy donors and cancer patients. Produced via immunoSEQ multiplex PCR; TCRdb's table is partial and in-frame only. Among around 140,000 clones, around 90% were seen once, and the ten largest hold more than 6.5%. This clone came up once. The V gene end was trimmed by 5 bases and the J gene end by 2 bases; junction bases not matched to a gene: 9. The CDR3 covers 16 residues. The germline V gene encodes CDR1 SEHNR and CDR2 FQNEAQ (reference sequence). V and J are TRBV7-9 and TRBJ2-7, with 10 bases aligning to TRBD1. The clonotype was recovered from a man aged 18 to 30 in good health. Sequencing input: blood. CDR3 residues: CASSPRDRGNTYEQYF. CDR3 DNA sequence: TGTGCCAGCAGCCCTAGGGACAGGGGAAATACCTACGAGCAGTACTTC.